Described below is a single T cell receptor beta chain sequence and its context. Its target is not known. This entry comes from a study of monozygotic twins with inflammatory bowel disease. Broader study findings: The authors found no support for a single strong IBD-associated signal or clonotype.

The CDR3 runs 15 residues. CDR1 and CDR2 from the germline V gene are MNHEY and SVGAGI. The authors ran two nested PCRs of around 15 and 9 cycles on TCRalpha and TCRbeta cDNA. TCRdb reprocessed the 5' RACE reads, with one entry per CDR3 protein and no DNA. This sample's table reports more than 300,000 distinct CDR3 sequences. The chain links TRBV6-5 to TRBJ1-3; no DNA is available, so the TRBD1 call from TCRdb remains unchecked. The origin of this receptor is a human donor with ulcerative colitis or Crohn's disease, or a healthy co-twin of an affected twin (not recorded which). Sample: blood. CDR3 protein: CASSYTGTVGNTIYF.